The T cell receptor beta chain described here comes from a study of T cells in Graves' hyperthyroidism and ophthalmopathy. Study-wide findings and caveats: Model predictions of ophthalmopathy came a median approximately 6.8 months before onset.

This clonotype was counted at least ten times. Its antigen is as yet unknown. Germline CDR1 and CDR2: LNHNV and YYDKDF (reference sequence). CDR3 size: 15 residues. Trimming took 0 bases from V and 4 from J, leaving 10 bases between them. Ophthalmopathy patients had moderate-to-severe active disease, CAS ≥3, NOSPECS ≥4, and disease duration under 3 months. Amplified TCR beta CDR3 regions derived from RNA transcripts. HTBI primers were used for first-round RT-PCR of the TCR CDR3. MiXCR, applied by TCRdb to the multiplex PCR reads, yields one record per CDR3 protein. Among about 520,000 distinct CDR3 sequences, about 24% were seen once, and the ten largest hold approximately 10%.

Sequencing was performed on blood. The V gene is TRBV15, the J gene TRBJ1-5; D perhaps matches TRBD1 (6 bases). The receptor was isolated from a woman under 40 with Graves' ophthalmopathy. Here the CDR3 reads CATSRDSTGNQPQHF. The CDR3 DNA reads TGTGCCACCAGCAGAGATTCCACAGGGAATCAGCCCCAGCATTTT.